This T cell receptor (beta chain) was observed in a study of cytomegalovirus exposure and HLA in healthy donors. Study information: In an earlier analysis, 95 million to 130 million unique TCR beta sequences were found from some 200 million T cells.

Study-wide points: Association of a missense DCLRE1C variant with TCR beta V- and J-gene trimming was reported in a later analysis. When presence/absence was analysed, sequencing depth was taken to be roughly uniform across donors.

60 Vbeta and 13 Jbeta primers were used in PCR. TCRdb's table, derived via immunoSEQ multiplex PCR, lists solely in-frame clones and lacks some. The data hold some 59,000 clones, with more than 65% observed a single time. Germline values: CDR1 SQVTM, CDR2 ANQGSEA. The CDR3 extends over 13 amino acids. Details on this clone: No antigen is known for it.

Specimen: PBMCs. This TCR came from a woman younger than 35 in good health and CMV-seronegative. The chain employs TRBV29-1 and TRBJ2-2; 8 bases fit TRBD2. CDR3 in amino acids: CASSGLDTGELFF. Written as DNA, the CDR3 is TGCGCATCTAGCGGGTTAGACACCGGGGAGCTGTTTTTT.